This entry lists 25 T cell receptor beta chains sequenced from one sample in a study of blood T cell repertoires in COVID-19 (dated by TCRdb to 2020 to 2021). Library prep was done by the immunoSEQ multiplex PCR assay. The immuneACCESS repertoire file appears here via TCRdb, limited to in-frame rearrangements. These files lack a portion of the clones; in checked studies, under half of the deficit traces to unresolved V genes, and the cause of the others is not known. This sample lists tens of thousands of clones; 90% were detected once. The top ten clones comprise approximately 1.7% of the sample. Sequenced: peripheral blood. The receptors shown here come from a woman aged 55 to 70 with active COVID-19.

The chain carries TRBV4-1 and TRBJ2-2; 9 positions agree with TRBD2. CDR1 and CDR2 from the germline V gene are MGHRA and YSYEKL. J was trimmed by 6 bases and V by 4 bases; bases with no gene match: 9. This CDR3 comprises 16 residues. The CDR3 bases are TGCGCCAGCAGCCCCCAGGCACTAGCGGGTCCCGGGGAGCTGTTTTTT. Translated: CASSPQALAGPGELFF.

The chain links TRBV5-5 to TRBJ2-1; D possibly corresponds to TRBD2 (6 bases). The CDR3 is made up of 12 amino acids. V was trimmed by 5 bases and J by 8 bases, leaving 11 bases between them. Germline loops: CDR1 SGHKS, CDR2 YYEKEE (reference sequence). DNA for the CDR3: TGTGCCAGCAGGAGACTAGTATATGAGCAGTTCTTC. It encodes CASRRLVYEQFF.

The rearrangement links TRBV11-2 to TRBJ1-1, with 9 bases that match TRBD1. CDR1 and CDR2 from the germline V gene are SGHAT and FQNNGV. Trimming at V came to 4 bases and at J to 1 base, leaving 4 bases not matched to a gene. CDR3 length: 15 residues. The CDR3 nucleotides read TGTGCCAGCAGCTACGGGACAGGGAAGAACACTGAAGCTTTCTTT. Amino acids: CASSYGTGKNTEAFF.

This clone has just one count. The chain recombines TRBV15 with TRBJ2-7, with TRBD2 matching over 7 bases. The CDR3 consists of 13 residues. The germline gives CDR1 LNHNV, CDR2 YYDKDF (reference sequence). The J segment lost 3 bases and the V segment lost 8 bases, leaving 7 bases of the junction unmatched. The CDR3 region has the DNA TGTGCCACCGGAGCGGGACCGAGCTACGAGCAGTACTTC. This sequence encodes CATGAGPSYEQYF. Filled out from reference TRBV15 and TRBJ2-7, the complete variable domain reads DAMVIQNPRYQVTQFGKPVTLSCSQTLNHNVMYWYQQKSSQAPKLLFHYYDKDFNNEADTPDNFQSRRPNTSFCFLDIRSPGLGDTAMYLCATGAGPSYEQYFGPGTRLTVT.

This clone turned up a few times. The J gene is TRBJ1-2, the V gene TRBV25-1; 7 nucleotides line up with TRBD1. With V trimmed by 6 bases and J by 4 bases, 5 bases remained unmatched. Germline CDR1 MGHDK, CDR2 SYGVNS. This CDR3 spans 13 amino acids. This chain's CDR3 is CASRRGQSYGYTF. The CDR3 bases are TGTGCCAGCAGAAGGGGACAGTCCTATGGCTACACCTTC.

The chain carries TRBV2 and TRBJ2-7; weak D call: TRBD2 (7 bases). Deletions cut 10 bases from V and 0 bases from J, with 16 bases between. Germline CDR1 and CDR2: SNHLY and FYNNEI. The CDR3 length is 14 residues. CDR3 region: CATSGGQSSYEQYF. The CDR3 coding sequence is TGTGCCACCTCCGGGGGGCAGAGCTCCTACGAGCAGTACTTC.

This chain joins TRBV24-1 and TRBJ2-7; tentatively, D is TRBD1 (6 bases). The germline V gene encodes CDR1 KGHDR and CDR2 SFDVKD. With 2 bases removed from V and 3 bases from J, the gap between germline ends came to 7 bases. This CDR3 contains 13 residues. This CDR3 reads CATSDSDSYEQYF. Here the CDR3 DNA reads TGTGCCACCAGTGATTCGGACAGCTACGAGCAGTACTTC.

This chain links TRBV28 with TRBJ1-4, with 7 bases fitting TRBD1. Germline V gene lookup returns CDR1 MDHEN and CDR2 SYDVKM. V lost 7 bases to trimming and J lost 10 bases; unmatched junction nucleotides: 12. The CDR3 covers 14 residues. In DNA form, the CDR3 reads TGTGCCAGCACCGTACCGCACAGGGGAGGAAAACTGTTTTTT. It encodes CASTVPHRGGKLFF. The whole variable domain, remainder taken from reference TRBV28 and TRBJ1-4, is DVKVTQSSRYLVKRTGEKVFLECVQDMDHENMFWYRQDPGLGLRLIYFSYDVKMKEKGDIPEGYSVSREKKERFSLILESASTNQTSMYLCASTVPHRGGKLFFGSGTQLSVL.

The chain employs TRBV18 and TRBJ2-3; TRBD1 matches at 7 bases. The CDR3 runs to 14 residues. CDR1 is KGHSH, CDR2 LQKENI, per germline. After removal of 3 bases from V and 6 bases from J, the junction contained 6 bases not matched to a gene. The CDR3 loop reads CASSPRDSMDTQYF. CDR3 bases: TGTGCCAGCTCACCCCGGGACAGTATGGATACGCAGTATTTT.

This sequence joins TRBV10-3 and TRBJ1-1; 8 bases align to TRBD1. This CDR3 spans 14 amino acids. V lost 4 bases and J lost 3; bases outside the gene matches: 4. Germline V CDR1 and CDR2: ENHRY, SYGVKD. CDR3: CAISGTGRDTEAFF. The CDR3 nucleotides are TGTGCCATCAGTGGGACAGGGCGTGACACTGAAGCTTTCTTT.

This chain uses TRBV19 with TRBJ1-1, with D maybe TRBD1 (5 bases). The CDR3 runs 13 residues. Trimming pared 5 bases from V and 1 base from J, leaving 8 bases between. Looked up from germline, CDR1 is LNHDA and CDR2 is SQIVND (reference sequence). The DNA of the CDR3 is TGTGCCAGTAGTTTGACAGAGAACACTGAAGCTTTCTTT. Residues: CASSLTENTEAFF.

The chain has TRBV10-2 and TRBJ2-7, with TRBD2 identical over 7 bases. V lost 2 bases to trimming and J lost 0 bases; unmatched junction nucleotides: 1. This CDR3 contains 14 residues. In germline, CDR1 is WSHSY, CDR2 SAAADI. Written as DNA, the CDR3 is TGCGCCAGCAGTGAGAGCGGGACCTCCTACGAGCAGTACTTC. This codes for CASSESGTSYEQYF.

The V and J genes are TRBV19 and TRBJ2-3, with a weak D call TRBD1 (5 bases). From germline, CDR1 is LNHDA and CDR2 SQIVND (reference sequence). This CDR3 has 15 residues. Trimming took off 4 bases at V and 2 bases at J, with 13 bases between the two ends. The CDR3 bases are TGTGCCAGTAGTAGAATCAGGGTTTCCACAGATACGCAGTATTTT. Translating gives CASSRIRVSTDTQYF.

V gene TRBV10-3 combines with J gene TRBJ1-2; TRBD1 agrees at 12 bases. This CDR3 spans 16 amino acids. Trimming at V came to 10 bases and at J to 3 bases, leaving 12 bases not matched to a gene. Germline CDR1 ENHRY, CDR2 SYGVKD. CDR3 sequence (DNA): TGTGCCACCACCCCGGGACAGGGGGCGCAGGACTATGGCTACACCTTC. Its translation: CATTPGQGAQDYGYTF.

This chain connects TRBV27 to TRBJ2-2; D is uncertain. V lost 0 bases and J 5 bases, leaving 7 bases between the germline ends. The CDR3 has 14 residues. Germline CDR1 reads MNHEY; CDR2 reads SMNVEV (reference sequence). The CDR3 protein is CASSLSSGTGELFF. DNA of the CDR3: TGTGCCAGCAGTTTATCATCCGGTACCGGGGAGCTGTTTTTT.

This clone came up a few times. The chain couples TRBV27 to TRBJ1-6; 9 bases match TRBD1. Germline V CDR1 and CDR2: MNHEY, SMNVEV (reference sequence). V trimming: 5 bases; J trimming: 7 bases; junction bases outside the gene matches: 6. This CDR3 is built from 15 residues. CDR3 residues: CASSDWTGENSPLHF. In DNA form, the CDR3 reads TGTGCCAGCAGTGACTGGACAGGGGAAAATTCACCCCTCCACTTT.

The chain combines TRBV2 with TRBJ2-3, with 11 bases matching TRBD2. The trim removed 2 bases at V and 5 bases at J, leaving 12 bases unmatched. Germline CDR1 SNHLY, CDR2 FYNNEI. The CDR3 runs 18 residues. CDR3 sequence: CASSEFLAGGASVDTQYF. CDR3 bases: TGTGCCAGCAGTGAATTCCTAGCGGGAGGAGCGTCGGTAGATACGCAGTATTTT.

The chain recombines TRBV28 with TRBJ2-7, with a possible D match to TRBD1 (6 bases). Germline-derived CDR1 and CDR2 are MDHEN and SYDVKM. This CDR3 is built from 14 residues. V dropped 5 bases and J dropped 2 bases, with 13 bases sitting between them. The CDR3 region is CASSADRQPYEQYF. The CDR3 DNA reads TGTGCCAGCAGTGCCGACAGGCAACCCTACGAGCAGTACTTC. Filled out from reference TRBV28 and TRBJ2-7, the complete variable domain reads DVKVTQSSRYLVKRTGEKVFLECVQDMDHENMFWYRQDPGLGLRLIYFSYDVKMKEKGDIPEGYSVSREKKERFSLILESASTNQTSMYLCASSADRQPYEQYFGPGTRLTVT.

This clone was seen only once. The chain is built from TRBV5-1 and TRBJ2-7; D may be TRBD1 (7 bases). This CDR3 contains 18 residues. Germline CDR1 reads SGHRS; CDR2 reads YFSETQ. Trimming took off 4 bases at V and 7 bases at J, with 30 bases between the two ends. The CDR3 region is CASSPTPGQSFEGGEQYF. The DNA of the CDR3 is TGCGCCAGCAGCCCCACCCCGGGACAGTCCTTTGAGGGGGGAGAGCAGTACTTC. The complete variable domain, with remaining parts taken from reference TRBV5-1 and TRBJ2-7, reads KAGVTQTPRYLIKTRGQQVTLSCSPISGHRSVSWYQQTPGQGLQFLFEYFSETQRNKGNFPGRFSGRQFSNSRSEMNVSTLELGDSALYLCASSPTPGQSFEGGEQYFGPGTRLTVT.

V usage is TRBV16 and J usage is TRBJ2-7; 8 nucleotides align to TRBD1. The germline V gene encodes CDR1 KGHSY and CDR2 FQNENV. CDR3 length equals 14 residues. Unmatched junction bases numbered 7, after V lost 5 bases and J lost 4 bases. This CDR3 reads CASSTWTGRYEQYF. As DNA, the CDR3 is TGTGCCAGCAGCACATGGACAGGGAGATACGAGCAGTACTTC.

The chain is built from TRBV5-6 and TRBJ2-5; 9 nucleotides align to TRBD2. V shed 1 base, J shed 5 bases, and the junction held 12 bases outside the gene matches. Germline assignment: CDR1 SGHDT and CDR2 YYEEEE. CDR3 length: 17 amino acids. The CDR3 sequence is CASSLLVGNAGGETQYF. For the CDR3, the DNA is TGTGCCAGCAGCTTGTTGGTAGGGAACGCGGGAGGGGAGACCCAGTACTTC. Variable domain in full (rest from reference TRBV5-6 and TRBJ2-5): DAGVTQSPTHLIKTRGQQVTLRCSPKSGHDTVSWYQQALGQGPQFIFQYYEEEERQRGNFPDRFSGHQFPNYSSELNVNALLLGDSALYLCASSLLVGNAGGETQYFGPGTRLLVL.

The V call is TRBV7-9, the J call TRBJ2-2; weak D call: TRBD1 (7 bases). The CDR3 runs 16 residues. Trimming cost V 5 bases and J 6 bases, with 19 bases left between them. From germline, CDR1 is SEHNR and CDR2 FQNEAQ (reference sequence). The chain's CDR3 is CASSPSTGTFAGELFF. CDR3 in DNA: TGTGCCAGCAGCCCCTCGACAGGGACTTTTGCCGGGGAGCTGTTTTTT.

The chain couples TRBV28 to TRBJ1-2; D is possibly TRBD1 (6 bases). V lost 1 base and J lost 7, with 16 bases in between. Germline V gene lookup returns CDR1 MDHEN and CDR2 SYDVKM. The length of the CDR3 is 15 residues. The DNA of the CDR3 is TGTGCCAGCAGTTTATTCTCCGGGGGGCGCGGTGGCTACACCTTC. Translation gives CASSLFSGGRGGYTF.

The genes are TRBV19 and TRBJ1-2; tentative D call: TRBD1 (6 bases). CDR3 length: 15 amino acids. Germline values: CDR1 LNHDA, CDR2 SQIVND (reference sequence). Trimming pared 5 bases from V and 4 bases from J, leaving 17 bases between. The CDR3 sequence is CASSEARDTPYGYTF. In DNA form, the CDR3 reads TGTGCCAGTAGTGAAGCCCGGGACACTCCCTATGGCTACACCTTC.

The chain links TRBV5-1 to TRBJ2-3; TRBD2 matches at 9 bases. Germline CDR1 is SGHRS and CDR2 is YFSETQ. This CDR3 spans 15 amino acids. Unmatched junction bases numbered 8, after V lost 5 bases and J lost 4 bases. CDR3 in DNA: TGCGCCAGCAGGCGCGGGAGGGGGAACGCAGATACGCAGTATTTT. The encoded protein is CASRRGRGNADTQYF.